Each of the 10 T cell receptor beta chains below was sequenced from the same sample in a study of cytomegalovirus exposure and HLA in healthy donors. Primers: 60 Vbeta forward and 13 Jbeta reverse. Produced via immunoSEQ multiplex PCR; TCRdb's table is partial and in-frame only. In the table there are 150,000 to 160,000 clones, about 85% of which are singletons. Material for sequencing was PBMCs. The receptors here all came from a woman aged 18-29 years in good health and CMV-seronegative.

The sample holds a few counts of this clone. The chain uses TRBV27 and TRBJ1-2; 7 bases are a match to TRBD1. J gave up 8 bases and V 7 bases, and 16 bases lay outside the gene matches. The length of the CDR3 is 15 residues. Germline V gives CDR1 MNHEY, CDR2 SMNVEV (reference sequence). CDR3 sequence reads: CASKLFGTDLEGYTF. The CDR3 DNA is TGTGCCAGCAAACTTTTCGGGACAGATCTGGAGGGCTACACCTTC.

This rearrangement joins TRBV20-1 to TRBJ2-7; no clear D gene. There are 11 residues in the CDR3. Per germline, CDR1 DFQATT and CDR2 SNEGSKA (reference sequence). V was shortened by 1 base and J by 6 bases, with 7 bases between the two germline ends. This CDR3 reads CSARVQSEQYF. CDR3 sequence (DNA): TGCAGTGCTAGAGTACAGAGCGAGCAGTACTTC.

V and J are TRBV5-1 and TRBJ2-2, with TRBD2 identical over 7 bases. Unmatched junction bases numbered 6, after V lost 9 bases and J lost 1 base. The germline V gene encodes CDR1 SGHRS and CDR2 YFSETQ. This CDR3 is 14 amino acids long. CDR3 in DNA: TGCGCCACTCGGAGCGGGGTGAACACCGGGGAGCTGTTTTTT. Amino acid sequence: CATRSGVNTGELFF.

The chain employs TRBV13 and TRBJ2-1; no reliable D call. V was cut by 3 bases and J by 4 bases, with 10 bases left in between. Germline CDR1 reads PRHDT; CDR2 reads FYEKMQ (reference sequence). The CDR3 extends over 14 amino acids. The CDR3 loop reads CASSFPRPYNEQFF. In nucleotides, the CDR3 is TGTGCCAGCAGCTTCCCCCGTCCTTACAATGAGCAGTTCTTC.

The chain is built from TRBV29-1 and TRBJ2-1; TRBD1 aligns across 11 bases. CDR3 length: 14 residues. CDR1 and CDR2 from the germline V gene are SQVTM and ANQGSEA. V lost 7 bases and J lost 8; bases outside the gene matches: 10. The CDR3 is CSDQRDRGIDEQFF. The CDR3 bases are TGCAGCGATCAAAGGGACAGGGGGATCGATGAGCAGTTCTTC.

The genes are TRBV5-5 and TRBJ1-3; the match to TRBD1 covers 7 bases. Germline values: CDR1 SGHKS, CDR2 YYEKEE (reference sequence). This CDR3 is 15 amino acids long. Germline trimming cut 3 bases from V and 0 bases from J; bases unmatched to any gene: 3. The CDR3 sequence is CASSSDRNSGNTIYF. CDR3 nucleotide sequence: TGTGCCAGCAGCTCGGACAGGAACTCTGGAAACACCATATATTTT.

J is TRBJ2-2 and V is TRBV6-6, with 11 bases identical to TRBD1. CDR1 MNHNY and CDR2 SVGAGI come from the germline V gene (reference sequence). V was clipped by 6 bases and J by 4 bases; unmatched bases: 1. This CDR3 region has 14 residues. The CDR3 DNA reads TGTGCCAGCAGGGGACAGGGGGGCACCGGGGAGCTGTTTTTT. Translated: CASRGQGGTGELFF.

The CDR3 bases are TGTGCCAGCAGCCGCGGGTCTAATGAAAAACTGTTTTTT. Protein product: CASSRGSNEKLFF. V gene TRBV5-5 combines with J gene TRBJ1-4, with D unclear. V gave up 4 bases and J gave up 3 bases, with 7 bases separating them. The CDR3 covers 13 residues. CDR1 SGHKS and CDR2 YYEKEE come from the germline V gene (reference sequence).

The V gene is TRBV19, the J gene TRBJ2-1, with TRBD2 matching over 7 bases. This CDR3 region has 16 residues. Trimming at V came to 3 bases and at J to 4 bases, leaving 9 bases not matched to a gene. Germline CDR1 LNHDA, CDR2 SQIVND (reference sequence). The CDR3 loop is CASSIGERGGYNEQFF. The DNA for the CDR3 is TGTGCCAGTAGTATTGGGGAGCGGGGAGGGTACAATGAGCAGTTCTTC.

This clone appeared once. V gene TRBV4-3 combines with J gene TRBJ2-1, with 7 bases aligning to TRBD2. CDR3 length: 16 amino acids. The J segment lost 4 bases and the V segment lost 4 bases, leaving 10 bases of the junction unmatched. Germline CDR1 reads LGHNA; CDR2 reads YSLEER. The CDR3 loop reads CASSREVGLVYNEQFF. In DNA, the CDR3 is TGCGCCAGCAGCCGAGAAGTAGGACTAGTGTACAATGAGCAGTTCTTC.